Listed here are 20 T cell receptor beta chains from one sample, sequenced in a study of control samples from healthy donors and cancer patients. Clones were sequenced by immunoSEQ multiplex PCR, and TCRdb holds only the in-frame ones, with some missing. The sample holds roughly 120,000 clones, 70% to 90% seen once. Sequenced: blood. Receptor source: a woman in her seventies in good health.

About this clone: Other DNA sequences in the sample encode the same CDR3. V gene TRBV18 combines with J gene TRBJ1-1; tentatively, D is TRBD1 (5 bases). The CDR3 sequence is 14 residues long. V gave up 3 bases and J gave up 0 bases, with 8 bases separating them. Per germline, CDR1 KGHSH and CDR2 LQKENI. CDR3 residues: CASSPPTVNTEAFF. The CDR3 DNA reads TGTGCCAGCTCACCCCCGACAGTGAACACTGAAGCTTTCTTT.

V and J are TRBV7-8 and TRBJ2-3, with 10 nucleotides matching TRBD2. This CDR3 is 14 amino acids long. The V gene's germline CDR1 is SGHVS and CDR2 FQNEAQ. The V and J ends lost 6 bases and 4 bases, in that order; junction bases with no gene match: 4. CDR3: CASRSGGAADTQYF. Here the CDR3 DNA reads TGTGCCAGCAGGAGCGGGGGGGCGGCAGATACGCAGTATTTT.

This chain connects TRBV18 to TRBJ2-1, with D hard to call. The CDR3 is made up of 14 amino acids. Germline CDR1 and CDR2: KGHSH and LQKENI. V was cut by 4 bases and J by 4 bases, with 11 bases left in between. DNA for the CDR3: TGTGCCAGCTCACGTAGAGGAATTTACAATGAGCAGTTCTTC. Translating it yields CASSRRGIYNEQFF.

This chain connects TRBV19 to TRBJ2-7; 7 bases fit TRBD1. This CDR3 is built from 15 residues. CDR1 is LNHDA, CDR2 SQIVND, per germline (reference sequence). V dropped 3 bases and J dropped 5; count of bases not matched to a gene: 10. CDR3: CASSIRRTGDHEQYF. The DNA for the CDR3 is TGTGCCAGTAGTATCCGTCGTACAGGGGACCACGAGCAGTACTTC.

The J gene is TRBJ1-5, the V gene TRBV7-8; 8 bases are shared with TRBD1. The V gene end was trimmed by 2 bases and the J gene end by 6 bases; junction bases not matched to a gene: 6. The germline V gene has CDR1 SGHVS and CDR2 FQNEAQ. CDR3 size: 15 residues. CDR3 protein: CASSLLGQGSQPQHF. The CDR3 DNA sequence: TGTGCCAGCAGCTTACTCGGACAGGGTTCTCAGCCCCAGCATTTT.

The J gene is TRBJ2-2, the V gene TRBV11-1; D is undetermined. CDR3 length: 13 amino acids. Trimming pared 10 bases from V and 4 bases from J, leaving 13 bases between. The germline gives CDR1 SGHAT, CDR2 FQDESV (reference sequence). The CDR3 coding sequence is TGTGCCACCTCTATAGGGATCACCGGGGAGCTGTTTTTT. This codes for CATSIGITGELFF.

This clone appeared a single time. The chain has TRBV15 and TRBJ1-4; maybe TRBD1 (5 bases). The CDR3 is 15 amino acids. Germline V lookup: CDR1 LNHNV, CDR2 YYDKDF (reference sequence). The V end was cut by 4 bases, the J end by 0 bases, with 9 bases between. The CDR3 sequence: CATSTGLTTNEKLFF. In nucleotides, the CDR3 is TGTGCCACCAGCACAGGGCTCACAACTAATGAAAAACTGTTTTTT.

V and J are TRBV18 and TRBJ1-3, with D hard to call. The CDR3 loop spans 12 amino acids. The germline V gene encodes CDR1 KGHSH and CDR2 LQKENI. Trimming took off 2 bases at V and 4 bases at J, with 3 bases between the two ends. CDR3 bases: TGTGCCAGCTCACCAGAGGGAAACACCATATATTTT. It translates to CASSPEGNTIYF.

This clone occurred a few times. The CDR3 reads CAISPTGTANEKLFF. The CDR3 DNA follows: TGTGCCATCTCGCCGACAGGGACGGCTAATGAAAAACTGTTTTTT. The V call is TRBV10-3, the J call TRBJ1-4, with 7 bases fitting TRBD1. V shed 8 bases, J shed 3 bases, and the junction held 9 bases outside the gene matches. Germline loops: CDR1 ENHRY, CDR2 SYGVKD. CDR3 length: 15 amino acids.

The chain's CDR3 is CASSLAASAHQETQYF. CDR3 nucleotides: TGTGCCAGCAGCTTAGCGGCTAGCGCGCACCAAGAGACCCAGTACTTC. The V gene is TRBV7-6, the J gene TRBJ2-5, with D maybe TRBD2 (6 bases). The CDR3 sequence is 16 residues long. V gave up 0 bases and J gave up 0 bases, with 11 bases separating them. Germline V lookup: CDR1 SGHVS, CDR2 FNYEAQ.

The gene calls are TRBV19 and TRBJ2-3; no reliable D call. Deletions cut 6 bases from V and 2 bases from J, with 9 bases between. The germline CDR1 and CDR2 sequences are LNHDA and SQIVND (reference sequence). The CDR3 totals 13 residues. The DNA for the CDR3 is TGTGCCAGTAGAGCAGCTGCCACAGATACGCAGTATTTT. Its protein product is CASRAAATDTQYF.

This sequence joins TRBV21-1 and TRBJ1-5. TRBV21-1 is labeled a pseudogene. CDR3 length: 10 amino acids. CDR3 DNA: TGTGCCAGCAGCAAAGTATACCAGCATTTT. This codes for CASSKVYQHF.

The chain is built from TRBV10-1 and TRBJ2-3; 9 bases agree with TRBD2. Germline loops: CDR1 WNHNN, CDR2 SYGVQD (reference sequence). CDR3 length: 13 residues. V shed 6 bases and J 5 bases; nucleotides not matched to a gene: 3. The CDR3 protein is CASSQTSGDTQYF. The CDR3 region has the DNA TGCGCCAGCAGCCAGACTAGCGGAGATACGCAGTATTTT.

The chain links TRBV7-3 to TRBJ1-1, with D uncertain. This CDR3 region has 13 residues. Germline V gene data show CDR1 as SGHTA and CDR2 as FQGTGA. V was shortened by 5 bases and J by 2 bases, with 9 bases between the two germline ends. In DNA form, the CDR3 reads TGTGCCAGCAGCCGAGACCGAAACACTGAAGCTTTCTTT. This translates into CASSRDRNTEAFF.

The rearrangement uses TRBV19 and TRBJ2-2; D remains unclear. Germline CDR1 LNHDA, CDR2 SQIVND (reference sequence). V gave up 6 bases and J gave up 7 bases, with 12 bases separating them. The CDR3 runs to 13 residues. Written as DNA, the CDR3 is TGTGCCAGTAGCCCGGATGTGATCGGGGAGCTGTTTTTT. It encodes CASSPDVIGELFF.

The chain combines TRBV29-1 with TRBJ2-3; D unresolved. This CDR3 is 12 amino acids long. V was trimmed by 2 bases and J by 5 bases, leaving 8 bases between them. Per the germline V gene, CDR1 is SQVTM and CDR2 is ANQGSEA. As DNA, the CDR3 is TGCAGCGTTGAATTCGGGTTAGATACGCAGTATTTT. Protein: CSVEFGLDTQYF.

The genes are TRBV28 and TRBJ1-6; no clear D. The CDR3 contains 11 residues. V shed 7 bases and J shed 15 bases, with 13 bases lying between them. Per the germline V gene, CDR1 is MDHEN and CDR2 is SYDVKM. CDR3: CASTVGPNLHF. CDR3 coding DNA: TGTGCCAGCACCGTAGGCCCCAACCTCCACTTT.

A single count supports this clone. The chain is built from TRBV5-6 and TRBJ1-5; possible D gene TRBD1, 5 bases. Trimming removed 3 bases from V and 3 bases from J, with 16 bases in between. Germline CDR1 is SGHDT and CDR2 is YYEEEE. The CDR3 contains 16 residues. The CDR3 DNA reads as TGTGCCAGCAGCTATGGGGACCGGACCTTCAATCAGCCCCAGCATTTT. Protein sequence: CASSYGDRTFNQPQHF.

The V and J genes are TRBV7-6 and TRBJ1-1, with D unclear. Germline CDR1 and CDR2: SGHVS and FNYEAQ. The CDR3 is 15 amino acids. Deletions cut 1 base from V and 1 base from J, with 10 bases between. CDR3 in DNA: TGTGCCAGCAGCTTAGAGCTTGGAGGGAACACTGAAGCTTTCTTT. It translates to CASSLELGGNTEAFF. The variable domain in full, with the rest retrieved from reference TRBV7-6 and TRBJ1-1, is GAGVSQSPRYKVTKRGQDVALRCDPISGHVSLYWYRQALGQGPEFLTYFNYEAQQDKSGLPNDRFSAERPEGSISTLTIQRTEQRDSAMYRCASSLELGGNTEAFFGQGTRLTVV.

This chain joins TRBV9 and TRBJ1-5; D gene ambiguous. This CDR3 is built from 14 residues. The V gene's germline CDR1 is SGDLS and CDR2 YYNGEE. V lost 0 bases to trimming and J lost 1 base, with 5 bases between them. The chain's CDR3 is CASSVEGSNQPQHF. The CDR3 DNA reads as TGTGCCAGCAGCGTAGAGGGAAGCAATCAGCCCCAGCATTTT.